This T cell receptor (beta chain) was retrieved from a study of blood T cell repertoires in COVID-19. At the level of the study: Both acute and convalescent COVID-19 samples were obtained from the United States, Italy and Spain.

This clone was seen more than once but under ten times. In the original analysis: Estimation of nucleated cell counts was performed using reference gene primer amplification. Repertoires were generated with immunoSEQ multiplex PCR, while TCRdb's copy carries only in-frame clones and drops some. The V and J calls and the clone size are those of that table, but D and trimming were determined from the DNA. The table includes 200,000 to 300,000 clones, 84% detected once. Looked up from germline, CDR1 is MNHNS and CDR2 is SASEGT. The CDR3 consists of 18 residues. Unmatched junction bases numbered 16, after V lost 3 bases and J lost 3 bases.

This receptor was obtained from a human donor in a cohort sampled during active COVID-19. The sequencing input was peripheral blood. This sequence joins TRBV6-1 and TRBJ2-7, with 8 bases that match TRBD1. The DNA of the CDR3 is TGTGCCAGCAGTGACCTCCGGGACAGGTACTCGATCGGCTACGAGCAGTACTTC. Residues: CASSDLRDRYSIGYEQYF.